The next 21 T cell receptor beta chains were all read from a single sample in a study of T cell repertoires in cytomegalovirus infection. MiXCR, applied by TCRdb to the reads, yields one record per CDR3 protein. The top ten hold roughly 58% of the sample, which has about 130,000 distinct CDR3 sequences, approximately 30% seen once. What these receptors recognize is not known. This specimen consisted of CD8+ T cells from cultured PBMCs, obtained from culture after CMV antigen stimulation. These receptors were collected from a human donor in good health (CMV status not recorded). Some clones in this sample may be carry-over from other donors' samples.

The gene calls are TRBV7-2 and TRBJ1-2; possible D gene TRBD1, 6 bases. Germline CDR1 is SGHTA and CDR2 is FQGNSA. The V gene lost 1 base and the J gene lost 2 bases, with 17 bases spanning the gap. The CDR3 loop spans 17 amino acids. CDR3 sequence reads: CASSLGGTQKGNYGYTF. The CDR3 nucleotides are TGTGCCAGCAGCTTAGGTGGGACACAAAAAGGCAACTATGGCTACACCTTC.

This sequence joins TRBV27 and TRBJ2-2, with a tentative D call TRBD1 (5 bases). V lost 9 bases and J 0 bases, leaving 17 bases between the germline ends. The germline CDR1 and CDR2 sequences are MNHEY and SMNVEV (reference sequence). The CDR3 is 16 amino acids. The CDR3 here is CASKDGWTTNTGELFF. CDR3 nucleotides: TGTGCCAGTAAGGACGGGTGGACAACGAACACCGGGGAGCTGTTTTTT.

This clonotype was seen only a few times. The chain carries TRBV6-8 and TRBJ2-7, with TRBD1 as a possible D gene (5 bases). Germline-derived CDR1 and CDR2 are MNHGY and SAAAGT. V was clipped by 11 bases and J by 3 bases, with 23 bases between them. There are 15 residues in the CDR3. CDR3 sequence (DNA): TGTGCCGTTACTGAGACAGCCGATGCGAACTACGAGCAGTACTTC. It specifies CAVTETADANYEQYF.

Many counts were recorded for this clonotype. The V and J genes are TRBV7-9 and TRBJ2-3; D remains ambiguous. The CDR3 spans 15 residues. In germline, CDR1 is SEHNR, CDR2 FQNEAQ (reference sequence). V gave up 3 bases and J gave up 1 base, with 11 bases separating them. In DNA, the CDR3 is TGTGCCAGCAGCTTCCCCTCGTCAGGCACAGATACGCAGTATTTT. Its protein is CASSFPSSGTDTQYF. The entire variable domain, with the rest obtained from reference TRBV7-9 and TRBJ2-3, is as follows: DTGVSQNPRHKITKRGQNVTFRCDPISEHNRLYWYRQTLGQGPEFLTYFQNEAQLEKSRLLSDRFSAERPKGSFSTLEIQRTEQGDSAMYLCASSFPSSGTDTQYFGPGTRLTVL.

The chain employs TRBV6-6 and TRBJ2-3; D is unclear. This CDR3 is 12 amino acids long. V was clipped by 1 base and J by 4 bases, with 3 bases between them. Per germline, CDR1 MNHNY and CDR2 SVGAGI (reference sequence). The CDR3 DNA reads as TGTGCCAGCAGTTACTTAGCAGATACGCAGTATTTT. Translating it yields CASSYLADTQYF.

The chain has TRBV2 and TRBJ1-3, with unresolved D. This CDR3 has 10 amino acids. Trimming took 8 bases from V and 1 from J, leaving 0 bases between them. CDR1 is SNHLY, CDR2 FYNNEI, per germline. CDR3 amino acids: CASSGNTIYF. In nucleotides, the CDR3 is TGTGCCAGCTCTGGAAACACCATATATTTT.

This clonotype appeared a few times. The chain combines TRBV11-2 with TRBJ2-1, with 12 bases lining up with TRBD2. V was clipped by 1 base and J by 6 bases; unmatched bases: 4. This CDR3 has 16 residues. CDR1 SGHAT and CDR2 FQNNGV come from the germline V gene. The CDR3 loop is CASSLAGLAGPNEQFF. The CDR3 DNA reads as TGTGCCAGCAGCTTAGCTGGACTAGCGGGGCCCAATGAGCAGTTCTTC.

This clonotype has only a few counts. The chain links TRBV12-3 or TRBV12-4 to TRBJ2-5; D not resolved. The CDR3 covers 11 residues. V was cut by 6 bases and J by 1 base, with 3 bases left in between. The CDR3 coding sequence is TGTGCCAGCAGCGCCCAAGAGACCCAGTACTTC. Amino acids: CASSAQETQYF.

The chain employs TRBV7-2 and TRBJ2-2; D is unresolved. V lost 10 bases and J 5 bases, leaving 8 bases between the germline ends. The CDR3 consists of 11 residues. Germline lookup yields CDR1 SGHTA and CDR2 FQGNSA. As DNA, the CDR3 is TGTGCCATCGGATCAACCGGGGAGCTGTTTTTT. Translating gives CAIGSTGELFF.

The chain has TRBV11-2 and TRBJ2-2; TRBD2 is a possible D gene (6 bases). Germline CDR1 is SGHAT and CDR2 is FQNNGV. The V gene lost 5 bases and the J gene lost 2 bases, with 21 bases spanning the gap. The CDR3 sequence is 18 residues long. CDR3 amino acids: CASSLGDWILENTGELFF. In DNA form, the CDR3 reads TGTGCCAGCAGCCTCGGGGACTGGATTCTCGAAAACACCGGGGAGCTGTTTTTT. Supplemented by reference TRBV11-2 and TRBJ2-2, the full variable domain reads EAGVAQSPRYKIIEKRQSVAFWCNPISGHATLYWYQQILGQGPKLLIQFQNNGVVDDSQLPKDRFSAERLKGVDSTLKIQPAKLEDSAVYLCASSLGDWILENTGELFFGEGSRLTVL.

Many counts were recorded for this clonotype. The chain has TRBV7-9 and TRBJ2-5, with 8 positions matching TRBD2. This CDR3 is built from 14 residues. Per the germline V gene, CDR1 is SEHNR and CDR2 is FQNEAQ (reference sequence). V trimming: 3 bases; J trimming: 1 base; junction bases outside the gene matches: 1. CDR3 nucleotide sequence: TGTGCCAGCAGCTTGGCGGGGGGCCAAGAGACCCAGTACTTC. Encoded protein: CASSLAGGQETQYF.

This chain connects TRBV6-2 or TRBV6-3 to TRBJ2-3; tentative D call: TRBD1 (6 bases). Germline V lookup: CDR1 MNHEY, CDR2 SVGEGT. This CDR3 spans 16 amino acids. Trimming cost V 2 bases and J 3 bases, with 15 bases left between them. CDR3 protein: CASSYPTTGTTDTQYF. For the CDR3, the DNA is TGTGCCAGCAGTTACCCGACCACAGGGACGACAGATACGCAGTATTTT.

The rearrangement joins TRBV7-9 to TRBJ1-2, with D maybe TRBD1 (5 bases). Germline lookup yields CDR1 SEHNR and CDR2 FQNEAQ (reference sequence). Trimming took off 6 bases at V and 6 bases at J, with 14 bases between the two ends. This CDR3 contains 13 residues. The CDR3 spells CASRPSEGNGYTF. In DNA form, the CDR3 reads TGTGCCAGCAGACCGTCGGAGGGGAATGGCTACACCTTC.

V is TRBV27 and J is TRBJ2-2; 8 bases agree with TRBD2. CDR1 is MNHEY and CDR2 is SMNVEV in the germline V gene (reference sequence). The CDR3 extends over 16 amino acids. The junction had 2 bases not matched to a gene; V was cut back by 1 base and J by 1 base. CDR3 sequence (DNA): TGTGCCAGCAGTTTATGGAGCGGGGGGAACACCGGGGAGCTGTTTTTT. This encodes CASSLWSGGNTGELFF.

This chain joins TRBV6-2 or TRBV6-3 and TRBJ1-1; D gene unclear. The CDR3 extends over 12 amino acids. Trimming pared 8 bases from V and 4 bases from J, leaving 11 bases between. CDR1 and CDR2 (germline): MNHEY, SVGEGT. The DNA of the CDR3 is TGTGCCAGCCGCCGGGAGGGCACTGAAGCTTTCTTT. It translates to CASRREGTEAFF.

The CDR3 nucleotides are TGTGCCAGCAGTGCCTCGACAGGGTACTATGGCTACACCTTC. It is translated as CASSASTGYYGYTF. The chain carries TRBV28 and TRBJ1-2, with 7 positions matching TRBD1. The V segment lost 5 bases and the J segment 3 bases; nucleotides outside the gene matches: 6. This CDR3 contains 14 residues. The germline gives CDR1 MDHEN, CDR2 SYDVKM.

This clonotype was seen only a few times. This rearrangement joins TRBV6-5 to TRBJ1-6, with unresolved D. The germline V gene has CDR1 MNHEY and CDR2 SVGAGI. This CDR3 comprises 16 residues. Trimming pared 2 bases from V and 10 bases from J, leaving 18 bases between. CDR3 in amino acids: CASSYLGSQFPSPLHF. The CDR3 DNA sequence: TGTGCCAGCAGTTACCTCGGCAGCCAATTCCCCTCACCCCTCCACTTT.

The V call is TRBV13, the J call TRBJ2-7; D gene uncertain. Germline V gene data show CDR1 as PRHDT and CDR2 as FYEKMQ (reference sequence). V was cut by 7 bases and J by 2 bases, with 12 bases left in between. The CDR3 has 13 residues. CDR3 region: CASTSAVTYEQYF. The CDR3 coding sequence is TGTGCCAGCACCTCGGCGGTCACCTACGAGCAGTACTTC.

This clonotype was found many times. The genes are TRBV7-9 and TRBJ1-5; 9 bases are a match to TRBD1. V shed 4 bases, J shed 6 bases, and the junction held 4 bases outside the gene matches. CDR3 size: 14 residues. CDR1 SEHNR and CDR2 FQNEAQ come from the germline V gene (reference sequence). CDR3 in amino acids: CASSSQGASQPQHF. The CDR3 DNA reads TGTGCCAGCAGCTCACAGGGGGCCAGTCAGCCCCAGCATTTT.

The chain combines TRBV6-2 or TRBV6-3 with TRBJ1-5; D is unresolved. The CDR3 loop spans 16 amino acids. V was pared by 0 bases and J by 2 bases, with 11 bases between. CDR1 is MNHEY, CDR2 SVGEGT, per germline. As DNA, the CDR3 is TGTGCCAGCAGTTACTCGATTGGCAGTGGCAATCAGCCCCAGCATTTT. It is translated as CASSYSIGSGNQPQHF.

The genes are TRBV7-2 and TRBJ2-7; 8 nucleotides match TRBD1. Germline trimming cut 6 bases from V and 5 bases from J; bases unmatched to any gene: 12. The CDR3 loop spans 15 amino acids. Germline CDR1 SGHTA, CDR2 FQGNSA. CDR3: CASSPGTGGGDEQYF. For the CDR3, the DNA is TGTGCCAGCAGTCCCGGGACAGGTGGTGGGGACGAGCAGTACTTC.